This T cell receptor (beta chain) was profiled in a study of beta chain features in type 1 diabetes (dated by TCRdb to about 2018). Some background on the complete study: Mean age, gender distribution, total cell number and subset yield were not different between patients and healthy donors. Regulatory and stem cell-like memory subsets were obtained from only 8 patients and about 8 healthy donors, while naive and central memory subsets were obtained from all 30 or so donors. In the study, TCRB repertoires of sorted circulating CD4+ T cell subsets from recently diagnosed type 1 diabetes patients were compared with those of matched healthy donors. A total of 90 million to 120 million sorted cells were examined across all samples, and a strong correlation was observed between cell number per subset and RNA yield.

With respect to this clone: Which antigen it targets is not known. The record has no base qualities; no much larger clone is one base away.

General study outcomes and caveats: Type 1 diabetes patients showed a moderate but significant shortening of TCRB CDR3 length in all four CD4+ subsets. Because the HLA sub-analyses included only small numbers of individuals, any influence of HLA type on TCRB rearrangement was left unresolved. At VDJ recombination sites, type 1 diabetes patients had fewer insertions and more deleted nucleotides, which implies abnormalities in thymic rearrangement. Naive, central memory and regulatory TCRB repertoires appeared more similar among patients than among healthy donors. Because cDNA rather than genomic DNA was sequenced, highly expressing activated cells could have been over-represented, although no difference in activation and CD3 levels was found between groups. PCR might favor shorter templates, but patient and control samples were amplified and corrected together, so any skew would affect both groups equally.

A single peripheral blood draw of around 0.11 L on average was collected from each donor into heparinised tubes. Naive, central memory, regulatory and stem cell-like memory CD4+ T cells were sorted on a BD FACSAria II using a panel including CD45RO, CCR7, CD25, CD127, CD95 and CD27. Every sorted population had a purity above 95%. Right away, PBMCs were isolated by Lymphoprep density gradient centrifugation and were stained directly, with no culture step. So that batch effects would be minimized, each experiment stained and sorted samples in pairs, pairing one healthy donor with one patient. All of the isolated RNA was reverse transcribed with the High Capacity cDNA Reverse Transcription Kit, so expressed TCRB transcripts were sequenced. Stem cell-like memory T cell samples underwent survey-depth immunoSEQ sequencing, averaging roughly 1 million total reads per sample. Sorted cells were lysed in RLT buffer and RNA was extracted with DNase-treated RNeasy Micro or Mini kits, depending on cell number. Each cell subset was processed on its own to prevent cross-contamination, while patient and healthy donor samples were processed together. The immunoSEQ multiplex PCR was used to amplify TCRB sequences from cDNA, yielding 87-bp fragments that span the CDR3 region. Amplicons were sequenced on the Illumina HiSeq platform. Per the authors' processing: Synthetic template baselines were used to correct PCR bias computationally, reads within Hamming distance 2 were collapsed together, and singletons that could not be merged were discarded. Reads were aligned against IMGT so that V, D and J genes, CDR3 length and insertions or deletions at six rearrangement sites could be assigned. Within each subset, clonotype counts were normalized to sorted cell number, after which true diversity and Gini coefficients were computed with the tcR R package. The overlap coefficient, calculated on TCRB nucleotide sequences, was used to quantify repertoire sharing. TCRdb provides this immuneACCESS table in a form limited to in-frame rearrangements. Some clones are lacking; in checked studies, under half of them reflect an unresolved V gene, and why the rest are absent is not known. Clone size and the V and J calls come from that table; the DNA yielded D and trimming. The sample yields approximately 84,000 clones; around a third were counted once. About 0.42% of the sample belongs to the ten largest clones.

The germline V gene provides CDR1 SGHRS and CDR2 YFSETQ. V is clipped by 6 bases and J by 4 bases, and the sequence between their germline boundaries is 14 bases long. Spanning cysteine to phenylalanine, the CDR3 consists of 14 amino acids. This entry keeps only the CDR3 DNA: 42 bases, framed from base 1. Recombination linked TRBV5-1 to TRBJ2-1; TRBD2 is a possible D gene, resting on 7 matching bases. The sequenced sample consisted of stem cell memory CD4+ T cells from blood. The cell subset or site tag for this specimen amounts to: stem cell-like memory CD4+ T cells. The sequence was obtained from a woman aged 18-30 years in good health. The CDR3 has the sequence CASTSGTIYNEQFF. The bases read TGCGCCAGCACGAGCGGGACAATATACAATGAGCAGTTCTTC.